The source of this TCR beta chain is a study of T-cell memory formation after mild COVID-19. TCRdb itself ran the 5' RACE reads through MiXCR, one entry per CDR3 protein. The data show a few hundred thousand distinct CDR3 sequences, around 30% seen once. V lost 0 bases and J 1 base, leaving 5 bases between the germline ends. There are 15 residues in the CDR3. Germline V gene data show CDR1 as SGHRS and CDR2 as YFSETQ. This clonotype appeared a few times. As yet, its antigen is unknown. Findings and limits, study-wide: The second-wave clones peaking on day 37 were not confirmed as SARS-CoV-2-specific.

Sequenced material: PBMCs or a T cell subset sorted from them (not recorded which). The chain carries TRBV5-1 and TRBJ2-6; D unresolved. The clonotype comes from an adult woman who had mild COVID-19 (a few samples of this study predate the infection). Cell type and time point are not known. The CDR3 is CASSLEPSGANVLTF. For the CDR3, the DNA is TGCGCCAGCAGCTTGGAACCTTCTGGGGCCAACGTCCTGACTTTC.